This T cell receptor (beta chain) was identified during a study of shared clonotypes between healthy human individuals. Concerning this clone itself: Additional DNA sequences in this sample encode the identical CDR3.

The germline gives CDR1 MNHEY, CDR2 SVGAGI. The CDR3 sequence is 11 residues long. V shed 4 bases and J shed 3 bases, with 1 base lying between them. Sequencing used immunoSEQ multiplex PCR; TCRdb keeps in-frame clones, though not all of them. This table holds some 2,500,000 clones, 85% to 95% found once. Material for sequencing was naive CD4+ T cells from PBMCs. The subset was: CD45RA+ positively selected. This receptor was obtained from a man aged 18-30 years in good health. Some clones in this sample may be carry-over from other donors' samples. This chain joins TRBV6-5 and TRBJ1-3; D gene uncertain. This chain's CDR3 is CASSFGNTIYF. In DNA, the CDR3 is TGTGCCAGCAGTTTTGGAAACACCATATATTTT.